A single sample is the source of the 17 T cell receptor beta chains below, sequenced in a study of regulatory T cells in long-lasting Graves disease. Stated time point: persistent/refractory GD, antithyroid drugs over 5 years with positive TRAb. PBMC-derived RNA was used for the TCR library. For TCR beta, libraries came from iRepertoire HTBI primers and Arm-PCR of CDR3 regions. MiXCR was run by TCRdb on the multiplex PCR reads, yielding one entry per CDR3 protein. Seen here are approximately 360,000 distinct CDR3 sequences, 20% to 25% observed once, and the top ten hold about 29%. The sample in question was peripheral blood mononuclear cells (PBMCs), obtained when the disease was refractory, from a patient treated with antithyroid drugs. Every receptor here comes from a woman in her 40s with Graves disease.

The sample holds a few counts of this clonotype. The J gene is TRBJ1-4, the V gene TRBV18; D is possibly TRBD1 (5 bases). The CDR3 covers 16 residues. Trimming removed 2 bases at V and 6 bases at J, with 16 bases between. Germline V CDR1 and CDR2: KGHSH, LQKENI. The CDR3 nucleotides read TGTGCCAGCTCACCATTGGGACGGGGCGTTGATGAAAAACTGTTTTTT. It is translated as CASSPLGRGVDEKLFF.

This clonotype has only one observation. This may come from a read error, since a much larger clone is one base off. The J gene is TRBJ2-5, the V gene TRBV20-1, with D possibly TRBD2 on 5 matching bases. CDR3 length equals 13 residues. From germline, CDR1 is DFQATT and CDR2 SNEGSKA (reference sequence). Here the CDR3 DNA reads TGCAGTGCTACTCTAGCAGAACAAGGGACCCAGTACTTC. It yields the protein CSATLAEQGTQYF.

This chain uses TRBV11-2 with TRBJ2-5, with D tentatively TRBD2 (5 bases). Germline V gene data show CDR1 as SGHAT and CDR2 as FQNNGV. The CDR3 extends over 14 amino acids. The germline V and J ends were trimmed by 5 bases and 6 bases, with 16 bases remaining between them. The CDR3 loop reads CASSVVAGEKTQYF. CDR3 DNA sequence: TGTGCCAGCAGCGTGGTAGCTGGGGAGAAGACCCAGTACTTC.

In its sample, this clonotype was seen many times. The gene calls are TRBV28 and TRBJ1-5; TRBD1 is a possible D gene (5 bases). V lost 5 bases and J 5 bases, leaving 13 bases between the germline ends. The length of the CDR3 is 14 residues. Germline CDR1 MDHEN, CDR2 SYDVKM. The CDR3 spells CASSQDMEHQPQHF. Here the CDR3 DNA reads TGTGCCAGCAGTCAGGACATGGAGCATCAGCCCCAGCATTTT.

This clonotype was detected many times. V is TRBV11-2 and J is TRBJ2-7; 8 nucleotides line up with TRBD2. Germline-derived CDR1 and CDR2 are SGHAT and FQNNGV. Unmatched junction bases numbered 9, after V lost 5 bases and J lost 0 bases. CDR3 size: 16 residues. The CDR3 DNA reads TGTGCCAGCAGCCTTGACGGGAGGGGAAGCTCCTACGAGCAGTACTTC. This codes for CASSLDGRGSSYEQYF.

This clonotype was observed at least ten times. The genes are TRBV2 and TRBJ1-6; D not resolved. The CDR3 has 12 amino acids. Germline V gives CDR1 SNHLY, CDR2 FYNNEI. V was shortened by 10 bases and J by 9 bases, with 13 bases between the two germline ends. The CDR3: CATGTLSSPLHF. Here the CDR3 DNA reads TGTGCCACTGGAACCCTGAGTTCACCCCTCCACTTT.

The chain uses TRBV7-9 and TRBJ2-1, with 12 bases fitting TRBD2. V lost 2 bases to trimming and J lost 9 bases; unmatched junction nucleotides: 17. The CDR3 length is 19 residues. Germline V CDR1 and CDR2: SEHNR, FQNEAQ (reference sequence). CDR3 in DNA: TGTGCCAGCAGCTTAAGGGCTAGCGGGAGGGCAATTGACTTCAGTGAGCAGTTCTTC. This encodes CASSLRASGRAIDFSEQFF. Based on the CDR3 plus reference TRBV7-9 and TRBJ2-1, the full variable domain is DTGVSQNPRHKITKRGQNVTFRCDPISEHNRLYWYRQTLGQGPEFLTYFQNEAQLEKSRLLSDRFSAERPKGSFSTLEIQRTEQGDSAMYLCASSLRASGRAIDFSEQFFGPGTRLTVL.

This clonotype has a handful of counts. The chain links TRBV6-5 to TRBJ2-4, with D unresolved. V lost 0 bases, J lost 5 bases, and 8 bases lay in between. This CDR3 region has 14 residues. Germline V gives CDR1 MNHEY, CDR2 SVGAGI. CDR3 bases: TGTGCCAGCAGTTACTCGAACTCGGAAAACATTCAGTACTTC. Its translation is CASSYSNSENIQYF.

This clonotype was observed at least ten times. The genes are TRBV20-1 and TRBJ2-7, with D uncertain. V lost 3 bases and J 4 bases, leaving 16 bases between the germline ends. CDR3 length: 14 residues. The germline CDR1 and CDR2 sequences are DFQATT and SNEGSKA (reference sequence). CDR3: CSASTYSPTYEQYF. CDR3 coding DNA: TGCAGTGCTAGTACTTACAGCCCTACTTACGAGCAGTACTTC.

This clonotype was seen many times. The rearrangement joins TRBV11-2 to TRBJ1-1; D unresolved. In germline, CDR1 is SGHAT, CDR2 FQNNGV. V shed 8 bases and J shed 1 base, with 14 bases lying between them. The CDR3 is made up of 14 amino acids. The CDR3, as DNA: TGTGCCAGCCGACGCCTAAAGGGGAACACTGAAGCTTTCTTT. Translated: CASRRLKGNTEAFF.

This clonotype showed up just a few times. The CDR3 here is CASSYFAGDSTDTQYF. The CDR3 DNA reads TGTGCCAGCAGTTACTTTGCGGGAGATAGTACAGATACGCAGTATTTT. This sequence joins TRBV6-5 and TRBJ2-3, with 7 bases that match TRBD2. CDR1 and CDR2 from the germline V gene are MNHEY and SVGAGI. The CDR3 sequence is 16 residues long. After removal of 1 base from V and 3 bases from J, the junction contained 7 bases not matched to a gene.

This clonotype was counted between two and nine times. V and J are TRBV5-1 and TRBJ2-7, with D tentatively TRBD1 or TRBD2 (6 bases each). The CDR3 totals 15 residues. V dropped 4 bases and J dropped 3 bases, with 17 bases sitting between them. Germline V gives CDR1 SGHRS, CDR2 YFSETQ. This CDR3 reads CASSHAGGPNYEQYF. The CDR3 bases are TGCGCCAGCAGCCACGCCGGGGGCCCAAACTACGAGCAGTACTTC.

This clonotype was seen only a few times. The DNA of the CDR3 is TGCGCCAGCAGCTTGAAGGACAGGGTTCAGTCTGGGGCCAACGTCCTGACTTTC. Translation gives CASSLKDRVQSGANVLTF. The chain combines TRBV5-1 with TRBJ2-6; the match to TRBD1 covers 8 bases. V was pared by 1 base and J by 1 base, with 7 bases of the junction left unmatched. This CDR3 is built from 18 residues. In germline, CDR1 is SGHRS, CDR2 YFSETQ.

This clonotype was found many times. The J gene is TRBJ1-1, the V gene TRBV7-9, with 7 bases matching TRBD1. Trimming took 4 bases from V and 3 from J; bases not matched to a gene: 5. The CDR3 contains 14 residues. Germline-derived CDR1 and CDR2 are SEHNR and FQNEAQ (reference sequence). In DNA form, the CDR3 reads TGTGCCAGCAGCTACCGACAGGGCCACACTGAAGCTTTCTTT. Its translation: CASSYRQGHTEAFF.

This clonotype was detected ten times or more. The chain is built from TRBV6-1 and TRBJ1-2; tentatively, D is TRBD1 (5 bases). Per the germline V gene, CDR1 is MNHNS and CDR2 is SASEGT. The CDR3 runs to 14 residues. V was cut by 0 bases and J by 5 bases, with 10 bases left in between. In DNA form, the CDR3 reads TGTGCCAGCAGTGAAGCGTGGGAGGGGTATGGCTACACCTTC. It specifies CASSEAWEGYGYTF.

DNA for the CDR3: TGCAGCGTTGAAAGGGGTATAGCGGGAGGGCAGGGAGAGCAGTACTTC. It yields the protein CSVERGIAGGQGEQYF. The chain employs TRBV29-1 and TRBJ2-7; TRBD2 matches 11 bases. There are 16 residues in the CDR3. Looked up from germline, CDR1 is SQVTM and CDR2 is ANQGSEA. The J segment lost 7 bases and the V segment lost 2 bases, leaving 13 bases of the junction unmatched.

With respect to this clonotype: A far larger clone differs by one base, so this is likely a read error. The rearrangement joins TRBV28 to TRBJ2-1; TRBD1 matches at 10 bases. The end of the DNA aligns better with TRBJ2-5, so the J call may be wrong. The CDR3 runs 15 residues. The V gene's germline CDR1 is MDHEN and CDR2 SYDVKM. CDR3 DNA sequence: TGTGTCAGCAGACGCGGACAGGGGGGACAAGAGACCCAGTACTTC. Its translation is CVSRRGQGGQETQYF.